What follows are 29 T cell receptor beta chains derived from one specimen sequenced in a study of cytomegalovirus exposure and HLA in healthy donors. Amplification used 60 Vbeta primers and 13 Jbeta primers. Measured with immunoSEQ multiplex PCR; TCRdb has only the in-frame clones, and not every one. Altogether around 200,000 clones are present, approximately 86% being singletons, with the ten largest covering 0.31%. The sequencing input was PBMCs. The receptors originated from a woman in her 30s in good health and CMV-seronegative.

This chain uses TRBV5-5 with TRBJ1-4; D is uncertain. CDR1 and CDR2 from the germline V gene are SGHKS and YYEKEE (reference sequence). Trimming stripped 5 bases from V and 7 bases from J, with 15 bases between. This CDR3 comprises 14 residues. The CDR3, as DNA: TGTGCCAGCAGGCTTGGAGCGGGCTCTGAAAAACTGTTTTTT. This codes for CASRLGAGSEKLFF.

The chain recombines TRBV14 with TRBJ1-3, with unresolved D. The CDR3 consists of 13 residues. Per the germline V gene, CDR1 is SGHDN and CDR2 is FVKESK. V was cut by 3 bases and J by 4 bases, with 7 bases left in between. CDR3 amino acids: CASSHVEGNTIYF. The CDR3 bases are TGTGCCAGCAGCCACGTGGAGGGAAACACCATATATTTT. Complete variable domain (other parts from reference TRBV14 and TRBJ1-3): EAGVTQFPSHSVIEKGQTVTLRCDPISGHDNLYWYRRVMGKEIKFLLHFVKESKQDESGMPNNRFLAERTGGTYSTLKVQPAELEDSGVYFCASSHVEGNTIYFGEGSWLTVV.

The CDR3 protein is CASSKGTGVEGTEAFF. In DNA form, the CDR3 reads TGTGCCAGCAGCAAAGGGACAGGGGTCGAGGGCACTGAAGCTTTCTTT. The V call is TRBV21-1, the J call TRBJ1-1; the table's D call TRBD1 went unverified against the DNA. TRBV21-1 represents a pseudogene. The CDR3 is 16 amino acids.

The V gene is TRBV6-1, the J gene TRBJ1-2, with D maybe TRBD1 (6 bases). V lost 5 bases to trimming and J lost 4 bases, with 11 bases between them. The CDR3 length is 13 residues. CDR1 and CDR2 from the germline V gene are MNHNS and SASEGT. CDR3: CASSTGHSYGYTF. The CDR3 region has the DNA TGTGCCAGCAGTACGGGACACTCCTATGGCTACACCTTC.

The V gene is TRBV5-6, the J gene TRBJ1-1; 8 nucleotides match TRBD1. Germline values: CDR1 SGHDT, CDR2 YYEEEE. There are 14 residues in the CDR3. V dropped 0 bases and J dropped 4; count of bases not matched to a gene: 2. CDR3 amino acids: CASSLGTGITEAFF. The DNA for the CDR3 is TGTGCCAGCAGCTTGGGGACAGGGATCACTGAAGCTTTCTTT. Full variable domain (rest looked up from reference TRBV5-6 and TRBJ1-1): DAGVTQSPTHLIKTRGQQVTLRCSPKSGHDTVSWYQQALGQGPQFIFQYYEEEERQRGNFPDRFSGHQFPNYSSELNVNALLLGDSALYLCASSLGTGITEAFFGQGTRLTVV.

This clone was found once. The chain combines TRBV25-1 with TRBJ1-2, with 10 bases aligning to TRBD1. The CDR3 totals 13 residues. In germline, CDR1 is MGHDK, CDR2 SYGVNS. J was trimmed by 5 bases and V by 9 bases; bases with no gene match: 6. The CDR3 spells CARPGQGYYGYTF. The DNA for the CDR3 is TGTGCCAGACCGGGACAGGGGTATTATGGCTACACCTTC.

The V and J genes are TRBV9 and TRBJ2-3; maybe TRBD2 (6 bases). CDR1 and CDR2 (germline): SGDLS, YYNGEE. With 3 bases removed from V and 8 bases from J, the gap between germline ends came to 13 bases. This CDR3 spans 13 amino acids. CDR3 DNA sequence: TGTGCCAGCAGCGATACCCCCGGGGGTACGCAGTATTTT. It is translated as CASSDTPGGTQYF.

This chain uses TRBV15 with TRBJ2-2, with TRBD1 matching over 9 bases. The CDR3 totals 17 residues. Germline V gene sequence: CDR1 LNHNV, CDR2 YYDKDF (reference sequence). After removal of 3 bases from V and 6 bases from J, the junction contained 11 bases not matched to a gene. The CDR3 DNA follows: TGTGCCACCAGCAGGGACAGGACAGGGGCGATGTCCGGGGAGCTGTTTTTT. Translating gives CATSRDRTGAMSGELFF.

This sequence joins TRBV15 and TRBJ1-2; 9 nucleotides match TRBD1. Trimming took 4 bases from V and 2 from J; bases not matched to a gene: 14. The germline gives CDR1 LNHNV, CDR2 YYDKDF (reference sequence). This CDR3 region has 18 residues. The CDR3 region has the DNA TGTGCCACCAGCAACCAAAGGGGACAGGGCTCCCTCAACTATGGCTACACCTTC. Translated: CATSNQRGQGSLNYGYTF. Filled out from reference TRBV15 and TRBJ1-2, the complete variable domain reads DAMVIQNPRYQVTQFGKPVTLSCSQTLNHNVMYWYQQKSSQAPKLLFHYYDKDFNNEADTPDNFQSRRPNTSFCFLDIRSPGLGDTAMYLCATSNQRGQGSLNYGYTFGSGTRLTVV.

The V call is TRBV7-2, the J call TRBJ2-3; D unclear. Germline values: CDR1 SGHTA, CDR2 FQGNSA. CDR3 length: 14 residues. V was shortened by 5 bases and J by 0 bases, with 9 bases between the two germline ends. The CDR3 protein is CASSGLVSTDTQYF. The CDR3 DNA is TGTGCCAGCAGCGGGCTCGTGAGCACAGATACGCAGTATTTT.

This clone occurred once. The CDR3 reads CASSLEAGGPLETQYF. The CDR3 bases are TGTGCCAGCAGCTTAGAAGCGGGAGGGCCGTTGGAGACCCAGTACTTC. The chain uses TRBV7-2 and TRBJ2-5; 10 nucleotides align to TRBD2. Germline V gene data show CDR1 as SGHTA and CDR2 as FQGNSA. V trimming: 1 base; J trimming: 5 bases; junction bases outside the gene matches: 7. The CDR3 is made up of 16 amino acids.

This clone appeared a few times. The genes are TRBV19 and TRBJ1-2; D is possibly TRBD1 (5 bases). Trimming took off 6 bases at V and 7 bases at J, with 15 bases between the two ends. The V gene's germline CDR1 is LNHDA and CDR2 SQIVND (reference sequence). This CDR3 comprises 13 residues. CDR3 nucleotides: TGTGCCAGTAGCTCGGGCCTCCAGGGTGGCTACACCTTC. Its translation is CASSSGLQGGYTF.

The rearrangement links TRBV7-8 to TRBJ1-4; the match to TRBD1 covers 8 bases. In germline, CDR1 is SGHVS, CDR2 FQNEAQ. This CDR3 spans 18 amino acids. Germline trimming cut 4 bases from V and 0 bases from J; bases unmatched to any gene: 10. The CDR3 region has the DNA TGTGCCAGCAGCTCTGAATACAGGGGGGAAGCAACTAATGAAAAACTGTTTTTT. This sequence encodes CASSSEYRGEATNEKLFF.

The count of this clone is one. The V and J genes are TRBV19 and TRBJ1-5; D gene ambiguous. The V gene lost 5 bases and the J gene lost 3 bases, with 8 bases spanning the gap. From germline, CDR1 is LNHDA and CDR2 SQIVND (reference sequence). The CDR3 runs 13 residues. The CDR3 reads CASSGQYNQPQHF. CDR3 sequence (DNA): TGTGCCAGTAGTGGGCAATACAATCAGCCCCAGCATTTT.

The chain carries TRBV4-1 and TRBJ2-7, with 8 bases lining up with TRBD2. Germline V gene lookup returns CDR1 MGHRA and CDR2 YSYEKL. Trimming removed 2 bases from V and 0 bases from J; junction bases left unmatched: 3. The CDR3 covers 15 residues. DNA of the CDR3: TGCGCCAGCAGCCAAAGGCTAGCGGGCTCCTACGAGCAGTACTTC. Residues: CASSQRLAGSYEQYF.

In this sample, this clone turned up a few times. The V gene is TRBV29-1, the J gene TRBJ1-1; the D is unclear. V was shortened by 6 bases and J by 10 bases, with 12 bases between the two germline ends. Germline CDR1 is SQVTM and CDR2 is ANQGSEA. This CDR3 comprises 10 residues. CDR3 coding DNA: TGCAGCGTGAATGCTCCAGGAGCTTTCTTT. Its protein is CSVNAPGAFF.

The chain recombines TRBV6-5 with TRBJ2-7, with 8 bases lining up with TRBD1. Trimming at V came to 0 bases and at J to 6 bases, leaving 10 bases not matched to a gene. This CDR3 comprises 16 residues. The germline CDR1 and CDR2 sequences are MNHEY and SVGAGI. The CDR3: CASSYSFGQGRGEQYF. For the CDR3, the DNA is TGTGCCAGCAGTTACTCGTTCGGACAGGGTAGGGGCGAGCAGTACTTC.

The V and J genes are TRBV4-1 and TRBJ2-7; TRBD1 might be the D (5 bases). Trimming left V 3 bases short and J 6 bases short, with 9 bases between. CDR3 length: 12 residues. Germline V gene lookup returns CDR1 MGHRA and CDR2 YSYEKL. The CDR3 here is CASSQSRGEQYF. The CDR3 DNA reads as TGCGCCAGCAGCCAGTCTAGGGGCGAGCAGTACTTC.

Of note for this clone: Other DNA sequences of this sample code for an identical CDR3. V usage is TRBV6-1 and J usage is TRBJ1-1; 9 bases fit TRBD1. CDR3 length: 17 residues. Germline CDR1 MNHNS, CDR2 SASEGT. The J segment lost 4 bases and the V segment lost 2 bases, leaving 11 bases of the junction unmatched. CDR3 protein: CASSEQGTGRVGTEAFF. The CDR3 bases are TGTGCCAGCAGTGAACAGGGGACAGGGAGGGTAGGCACTGAAGCTTTCTTT.

The table lists this clone with a few counts. V usage is TRBV18 and J usage is TRBJ1-1; D may be TRBD1 (5 bases). Germline V lookup: CDR1 KGHSH, CDR2 LQKENI. The V end was cut by 5 bases, the J end by 3 bases, with 10 bases between. This CDR3 region has 13 residues. The CDR3: CASSIRQYTEAFF. The CDR3 nucleotides are TGTGCCAGCTCAATAAGACAGTACACTGAAGCTTTCTTT. The whole variable domain, remainder taken from reference TRBV18 and TRBJ1-1, is NAGVMQNPRHLVRRRGQEARLRCSPMKGHSHVYWYRQLPEEGLKFMVYLQKENIIDESGMPKERFSAEFPKEGPSILRIQQVVRGDSAAYFCASSIRQYTEAFFGQGTRLTVV.

The J gene is TRBJ2-5, the V gene TRBV4-2, with 8 positions matching TRBD2. CDR3 length: 14 amino acids. After removal of 3 bases from V and 5 bases from J, the junction contained 5 bases not matched to a gene. CDR1 and CDR2 (germline): LGHNA, YNFKEQ. CDR3 region: CASSHPGLGETQYF. CDR3 coding DNA: TGTGCCAGCAGCCACCCGGGACTAGGGGAGACCCAGTACTTC.

As for this clone: The same CDR3 arises from other DNA sequences in this sample as well. This sequence joins TRBV2 and TRBJ2-1, with D unclear. Germline V lookup: CDR1 SNHLY, CDR2 FYNNEI. V gave up 7 bases and J gave up 4 bases, with 17 bases separating them. This CDR3 has 15 amino acids. CDR3 loop: CASIQHLTVYNEQFF. The CDR3 coding sequence is TGTGCCAGCATACAGCACTTAACGGTGTACAATGAGCAGTTCTTC.

This sequence joins TRBV5-1 and TRBJ2-1, with 14 bases identical to TRBD2. Trimming removed 4 bases from V and 8 bases from J; junction bases left unmatched: 8. The CDR3 sequence is 16 residues long. CDR1 is SGHRS and CDR2 is YFSETQ in the germline V gene. The CDR3 DNA reads TGCGCCAGCAGCCGGGGACTAGCGGGGGTTGACGATGAGCAGTTCTTC. This gives the protein CASSRGLAGVDDEQFF.

This rearrangement joins TRBV29-1 to TRBJ1-1; TRBD1 agrees at 7 bases. Germline trimming cut 3 bases from V and 6 bases from J; bases unmatched to any gene: 10. There are 14 residues in the CDR3. Germline CDR1 is SQVTM and CDR2 is ANQGSEA. The CDR3 coding sequence is TGCAGCGTTGACATGGACAGGCGAGGCCCTGAAGCTTTCTTT. It specifies CSVDMDRRGPEAFF.

The chain is built from TRBV27 and TRBJ1-5, with a tentative D call TRBD1 (5 bases). CDR3 length: 14 amino acids. V lost 2 bases and J 4 bases, leaving 9 bases between the germline ends. CDR1 and CDR2 from the germline V gene are MNHEY and SMNVEV (reference sequence). The CDR3 here is CASSLAGMNQPQHF. Here the CDR3 DNA reads TGTGCCAGCAGTTTAGCAGGGATGAATCAGCCCCAGCATTTT.

The chain combines TRBV5-4 with TRBJ2-3; 13 nucleotides line up with TRBD2. The CDR3 loop spans 16 amino acids. Looked up from germline, CDR1 is SGHNT and CDR2 is YYREEE (reference sequence). Trimming took 4 bases from V and 3 from J; bases not matched to a gene: 5. CDR3 DNA: TGTGCCAGCAGCCTCATACTAGCGGGGGGGACAGATACGCAGTATTTT. Its protein product is CASSLILAGGTDTQYF.

The CDR3: CASSVGASGGNEQFF. The CDR3 bases are TGTGCCAGCAGCGTAGGGGCTAGCGGGGGGAATGAGCAGTTCTTC. The V gene is TRBV9, the J gene TRBJ2-1, with 11 bases that match TRBD2. Germline assignment: CDR1 SGDLS and CDR2 YYNGEE. This CDR3 region has 15 residues. J lost 7 bases, V lost 0 bases, and 3 bases had no gene match.

This clone was counted a single time. J is TRBJ2-1 and V is TRBV18, with 8 bases matching TRBD2. The CDR3 covers 15 residues. V lost 6 bases, J lost 7 bases, and 11 bases stayed unmatched. Germline CDR1 and CDR2: KGHSH and LQKENI. In nucleotides, the CDR3 is TGTGCCAGCTCCCCCCAAAGCGGGAGTTTAAATGAGCAGTTCTTC. This translates into CASSPQSGSLNEQFF.

CDR3 region: CASRSTSTDRDTQYF. The CDR3 DNA reads TGTGCCAGCAGATCGACATCGACGGACAGAGATACGCAGTATTTT. This chain joins TRBV7-6 and TRBJ2-3; a weak D match, TRBD1 (6 bases). The ends were cut back, 6 bases at V and 5 bases at J, with 18 bases in the middle. The CDR3 is made up of 15 amino acids. Germline loops: CDR1 SGHVS, CDR2 FNYEAQ.